The sequence of this T cell receptor beta chain was determined in a study of regulatory T cells in long-lasting Graves disease. Study-level points and caveats: Whereas new patients shared 800 to 1,000 public clonotypes, persistent patients shared more, at 2,500 to 3,500.

On this clonotype itself: The antigen remains unidentified.

V was clipped by 4 bases and J by 3 bases; unmatched bases: 7. CDR1 is KGHDR and CDR2 is SFDVKD in the germline V gene. CDR3 length equals 16 residues. Arm-PCR of CDR3 regions and iRepertoire HTBI primers were the basis on which TCR beta libraries were built. TCRdb independently ran MiXCR on the multiplex PCR reads; one entry per CDR3 protein. The top ten clones hold approximately 17% of a sample with under 450,000 distinct CDR3 sequences, roughly 10% of them seen once. The sample's time point: newly diagnosed GD, antithyroid drugs for less than 3 months. PBMC-extracted RNA yielded the TCR library. These same records also appear under a second study, on T cells in Graves' hyperthyroidism and ophthalmopathy. That paper notes: With the HTBI primer set, the TCR CDR3 went through a first round of RT-PCR.

The gene calls are TRBV24-1 and TRBJ2-5, with TRBD2 matching 10 bases. The receptor was derived from a woman aged 18-29 years with Graves disease. Sequences were derived from peripheral blood mononuclear cells (PBMCs), sampled at new diagnosis, from a patient treated with antithyroid drugs. The CDR3: CATSEYGLAAEETQYF. The CDR3 DNA sequence: TGTGCCACCAGTGAATACGGACTAGCGGCGGAAGAGACCCAGTACTTC.